A selection of T cell receptor beta chains follows, all from one sample in a study of T-cell memory formation after mild COVID-19. Each CDR3 protein gets one entry after TCRdb re-called the 5' RACE reads with MiXCR. Of 410,000 or so distinct CDR3 sequences detected, less than 25% appear once; the ten largest clones hold 10% to 15%. The source material was PBMCs or a T cell subset sorted from them (not recorded which). These receptors were collected from an adult woman who had mild COVID-19 (a few samples of this study predate the infection). Cell type and time point are not known. The CDR3 runs from the conserved cysteine through the conserved F or W. The D gene is left open where the match is weak. Size is omitted from some rows. Given values are once, few, many or a class for expanded clones.

clone size | CDR3 length | J gene | D gene | V gene | CDR3 DNA | CDR3 protein
few | 17 | TRBJ1-5 | TRBD1 | TRBV5-3 | TGTGCCAGAACGGGGACAGGGGGAGGGTATAGCAATCAGCCCCAGCATTTT | CARTGTGGGYSNQPQHF
. | 16 | TRBJ2-2 | TRBD1 | TRBV18 | TGTGCCAGCTCAGCTTCCGGGACAGGGGGCACCGGGGAGCTGTTTTTT | CASSASGTGGTGELFF
. | 16 | TRBJ2-3 | . | TRBV12-3/TRBV12-4 | TGTGCCAGCAGTTTTATCAGGGCGTCCGTCACAGATACGCAGTATTTT | CASSFIRASVTDTQYF
few | 14 | TRBJ2-7 | TRBD2 | TRBV20-1 | TGCAGTGCTAGAGGTCCTAGCGGAGCCTACGAGCAGTACTTC | CSARGPSGAYEQYF
few | 13 | TRBJ2-1 | . | TRBV14 | TGTGCCAGCAGCCAAGATTTAGGGGATGAGCAGTTCTTC | CASSQDLGDEQFF
once | 16 | TRBJ2-1 | TRBD2 | TRBV4-2 | TGTGCCAGCAGCTCGGGGGGGACTAGCGGGAGCGATGAGCAGTTCTTC | CASSSGGTSGSDEQFF
. | 14 | TRBJ1-2 | . | TRBV9 | TGTGCCAGCAGCGACGGATCGTCTAACTATGGCTACACCTTC | CASSDGSSNYGYTF
few | 15 | TRBJ2-7 | TRBD1 | TRBV5-1 | TGCGCCAGCAGCTTGAGGGGGCCCCCATTGTACGAGCAGTACTTC | CASSLRGPPLYEQYF
. | 14 | TRBJ2-3 | TRBD1 | TRBV30 | TGTGCCTGGAATACCGGGACAGGGGCAGATACGCAGTATTTT | CAWNTGTGADTQYF
few | 15 | TRBJ2-3 | . | TRBV9 | TGTGCCAGCAGCGTAGGGGATATCAGCACAGATACGCAGTATTTT | CASSVGDISTDTQYF
few | 14 | TRBJ2-7 | . | TRBV7-2 | TGTGCCAGCAGCTTAGCGGGGAGGAAGGACGAGCAGTACTTC | CASSLAGRKDEQYF
few | 16 | TRBJ1-1 | TRBD1 | TRBV10-3 | TGTGCCATCAGACATGGACAGGGGGTAATGAACACTGAAGCTTTCTTT | CAIRHGQGVMNTEAFF
. | 13 | TRBJ1-5 | TRBD1 | TRBV18 | TGTGCCAGCTCAGATCAGGGGGATCAGCCCCAGCATTTT | CASSDQGDQPQHF
. | 16 | TRBJ2-7 | TRBD1 | TRBV6-6 | TGTGCCAGCAGTTACCCCGGGACAGGGAGTACCTACGAGCAGTACTTC | CASSYPGTGSTYEQYF
few | 19 | TRBJ1-5 | TRBD1 | TRBV7-9 | TGTGCCAGCAGCTCCTCTCTGGGGGACAGGGGAATAGGCAATCAGCCCCAGCATTTT | CASSSSLGDRGIGNQPQHF
few | 16 | TRBJ2-5 | TRBD1 | TRBV6-5 | TGTGCCAGCAGTTACTCCTCAGGGGGCATGGGAGAGACCCAGTACTTC | CASSYSSGGMGETQYF
. | 14 | TRBJ2-2 | . | TRBV6-2/TRBV6-3 | TGTGCCAGCAGCATGGCCCTCTACACCGGGGAGCTGTTTTTT | CASSMALYTGELFF
. | 15 | TRBJ2-2 | . | TRBV10-2 | TGCGCCAGCAGTGACGGGACTGTAAACACCGGGGAGCTGTTTTTT | CASSDGTVNTGELFF
. | 15 | TRBJ2-7 | . | TRBV20-1 | TGCAGTGCTAGAAAGACGATGGACAGAGCCTACGAGCAGTACTTC | CSARKTMDRAYEQYF
few | 10 | TRBJ2-1 | . | TRBV20-1 | TGCAGTGCTAGCCGGAATGAGCAGTTCTTC | CSASRNEQFF
. | 16 | TRBJ2-1 | TRBD2 | TRBV7-2 | TGTGCCAGCAGCTTAGTGGGTAGCGGGCCACCCGGTGAGCAGTTCTTC | CASSLVGSGPPGEQFF
few | 11 | TRBJ2-7 | TRBD2 | TRBV20-1 | TGCAGGGGGACTACTACCTACGAGCAGTACTTC | CRGTTTYEQYF
. | 16 | TRBJ2-1 | TRBD1 | TRBV11-2 | TGTGCCAGCAGCCCACGGTGGGACAGGCTTTATGATGAGCAGTTCTTC | CASSPRWDRLYDEQFF
few | 14 | TRBJ2-7 | . | TRBV2 | TGTGCCAGCAGTGATCCGCGGGGACCCGACGAGCAGTACTTC | CASSDPRGPDEQYF
. | 13 | TRBJ1-1 | . | TRBV12-3/TRBV12-4 | TGTGCCAGCAGTTACGCCCTGAACACTGAAGCTTTCTTT | CASSYALNTEAFF
many | 16 | TRBJ2-3 | . | TRBV4-2 | TGTGCCAGCAGCCAAGATAGGTCGGGGGGCCCAGATACGCAGTATTTT | CASSQDRSGGPDTQYF
. | 16 | TRBJ2-2 | TRBD1 | TRBV7-8 | TGTGCCAGCAGCTTACTCGGGACAGGGCTAGCCGGGGAGCTGTTTTTT | CASSLLGTGLAGELFF
. | 14 | TRBJ2-3 | . | TRBV5-1 | TGCGCCAGCAGCTTGGGGGAACCCACAGATACGCAGTATTTT | CASSLGEPTDTQYF
. | 13 | TRBJ2-1 | TRBD2 | TRBV20-1 | TGCAGTGCCCTGCTAGCGGGAGTAAATGAGCAGTTCTTC | CSALLAGVNEQFF
. | 16 | TRBJ2-4 | . | TRBV3-1 | TGTGCCAGCAGCCAAGGGACTGGCCTAGCCAAAAACATTCAGTACTTC | CASSQGTGLAKNIQYF
. | 16 | TRBJ1-1 | . | TRBV9 | TGTGCCAGCAGCGGCCCGGAGGCAGGACGGGGCACTGAAGCTTTCTTT | CASSGPEAGRGTEAFF
. | 13 | TRBJ1-1 | TRBD1 | TRBV20-1 | TGCAGTCCAAATCAGGGGGTGAGTGCTGAAGCTTTCTTT | CSPNQGVSAEAFF
. | 13 | TRBJ1-1 | . | TRBV19 | TGTGCCAGTACTGTCGGGGGAGGGACTGAAGCTTTCTTT | CASTVGGGTEAFF
many | 14 | TRBJ1-6 | TRBD1 | TRBV7-3 | TGTGCCAGCAGCACCGGGACAGAGAATTCACCCCTCCACTTT | CASSTGTENSPLHF
few | 15 | TRBJ2-7 | . | TRBV6-5 | TGTGCCAGCAGTTATCTAATTGGGAGAATCTACGAGCAGTACTTC | CASSYLIGRIYEQYF
few | 12 | TRBJ2-1 | . | TRBV7-3 | TGTGCCAGCAGCCCCGTTACCCCAGACGAGTTCTTC | CASSPVTPDEFF
. | 15 | TRBJ2-1 | TRBD2 | TRBV6-4 | TGTGCCAGCAGCTTGGGTAGCGGGCCCTACAATGAGCAGTTCTTC | CASSLGSGPYNEQFF
. | 14 | TRBJ2-3 | . | TRBV6-5 | TGTGCCAGCAGTTACTCTGGGGGGAGAGCTACGCAGTATTTT | CASSYSGGRATQYF